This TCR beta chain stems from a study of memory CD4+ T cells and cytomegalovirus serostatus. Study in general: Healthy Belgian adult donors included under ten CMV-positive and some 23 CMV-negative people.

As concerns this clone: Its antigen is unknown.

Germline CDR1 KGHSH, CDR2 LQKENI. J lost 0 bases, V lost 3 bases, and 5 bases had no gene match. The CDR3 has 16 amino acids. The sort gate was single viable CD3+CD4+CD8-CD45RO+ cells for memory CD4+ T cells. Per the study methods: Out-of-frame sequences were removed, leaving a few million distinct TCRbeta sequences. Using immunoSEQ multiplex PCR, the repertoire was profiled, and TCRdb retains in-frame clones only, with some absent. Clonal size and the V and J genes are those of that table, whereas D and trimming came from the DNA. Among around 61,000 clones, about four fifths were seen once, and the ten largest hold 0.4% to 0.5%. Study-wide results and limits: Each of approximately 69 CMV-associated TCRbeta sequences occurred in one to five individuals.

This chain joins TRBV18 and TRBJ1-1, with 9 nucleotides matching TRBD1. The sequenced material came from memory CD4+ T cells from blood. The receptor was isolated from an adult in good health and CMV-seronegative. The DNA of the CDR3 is TGTGCCAGCTCACCCCCGGGACAGGGACTGAACACTGAAGCTTTCTTT. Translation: CASSPPGQGLNTEAFF.